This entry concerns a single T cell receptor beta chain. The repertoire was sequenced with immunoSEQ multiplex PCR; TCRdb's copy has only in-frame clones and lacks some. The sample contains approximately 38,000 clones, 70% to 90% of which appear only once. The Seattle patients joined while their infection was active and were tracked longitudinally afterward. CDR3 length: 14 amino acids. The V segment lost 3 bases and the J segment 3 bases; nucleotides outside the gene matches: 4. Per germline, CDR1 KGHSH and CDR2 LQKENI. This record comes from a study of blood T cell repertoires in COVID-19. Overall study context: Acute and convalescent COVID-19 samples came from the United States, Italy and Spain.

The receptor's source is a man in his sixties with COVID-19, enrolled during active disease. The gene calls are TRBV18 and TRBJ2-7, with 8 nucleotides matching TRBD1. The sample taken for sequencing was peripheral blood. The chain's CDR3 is CASSPPGQGYEQYF. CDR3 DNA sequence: TGTGCCAGCTCACCTCCCGGACAGGGCTACGAGCAGTACTTC.